This T cell receptor beta chain was recorded in a study of blood T cell repertoires in COVID-19 (dated by TCRdb to about 2020). Some background on the complete study: Collaborator samples came from the United States, Italy and Spain and covered acute and convalescent phases of COVID-19. The prospective study material was composed of cDNA or gDNA derived from T cells, B-cell-depleted T cells, or PBMCs. The dataset comprised deeply sampled blood TCRbeta repertoires from subjects exposed to, actively infected with, or recovered from COVID-19. The repertoires were released in a freely available public database intended as a resource for research on the immune response to SARS-CoV-2. Samples came from the ongoing ImmuneRACE study (first 160 participants) plus 1,254 subjects from 6 global collaborators. Nearly every sample came with metadata listing a de-identified subject ID, COVID-19 status, age in years and sex. Where available, HLA class I and class II types were obtained from metadata supplied by the sample provider rather than from assay-based typing. Summary of the overall study and its limitations: How much clinical and demographic metadata was included differed by source and by participant, and the metadata was provided uncurated.

Another Seattle source contributed samples from volunteer blood donors who had recovered from COVID-19. The collaborating institutions used their own protocols to collect whole blood in K2EDTA tubes. For TCRbeta analysis, collaborator samples were shipped as frozen whole blood, as isolated PBMCs, or as DNA extracted from either sample type. The CDR3 runs 13 amino acids, cysteine and phenylalanine included. Only the CDR3 DNA stays, 39 bases, in frame from base 1. Per the germline V gene, SQVTM is the CDR1 and ANQGSEA is the CDR2. Trimming accounts for 8 bases at V and 2 bases at J, while the number of junction bases matched to no gene is 8. This clone was seen a single time. Its target antigen remains unknown. Base qualities are not recorded, but no much larger clone differs from it by a single base. TCRbeta CDR3 regions were amplified from genomic DNA by means of the immunoSEQ Assay, a bias-controlled multiplex PCR. The authors' pipeline ran thus. The number of nucleated cells in each sample was estimated from the amplification of reference gene primers within the assay. Sequence reads were collapsed and filtered to measure the absolute abundance of every unique TCRbeta CDR3 rearrangement. For each sample, productive Simpson clonality was calculated by taking the square root of Simpson's diversity index across productive rearrangements. TCRdb retrieved this table from immuneACCESS and kept in-frame rearrangements only. Not all clones are present; in checked studies, unresolved V genes account for under half, and no reason is known for the remainder. D and trimming were read from the DNA, whereas the V and J calls and clone size are those reported in that table. Present in this sample are around 140,000 clones, 85% to 90% of which were seen just once. The ten most abundant clones make up around 38% of the sample.

The chain couples TRBV29-1 to TRBJ2-7, with 8 middle bases fitting TRBD2. The sequence was obtained from a man in his fifties who had recovered from COVID-19. The sample consisted of peripheral blood. The CDR3 has the sequence CSFQRGNPYEQYF. The DNA sequence is as follows: TGCAGCTTTCAGCGGGGGAACCCCTACGAGCAGTACTTC.